This T cell receptor (beta chain) was retrieved from a study of long-term antiretroviral therapy in people with HIV. Study-level findings and limits: Dominant in the repertoire at all time points were clones expanded before ART.

Roughly 0.85-10 million cryopreserved PBMC were held in samples before DNA extraction. CDR3 length equals 17 residues. Germline values: CDR1 MDHEN, CDR2 SYDVKM. V lost 3 bases to trimming and J lost 6 bases; unmatched junction nucleotides: 12. A note on this clone: What it binds is unknown.

Survey-level immunoSEQ v3.0 assays were run. Sequencing set out to capture roughly 35,000-55,000 T-cell genomes per sample. Profiling relied on immunoSEQ multiplex PCR, and the TCRdb table lists in-frame clones only, not all of them. The sample yields about 34,000 clones, roughly nine tenths seen once. The sample here was unsorted PBMCs, taken 1.1 years after starting antiretroviral therapy. The J gene is TRBJ1-4, the V gene TRBV28; 8 nucleotides line up with TRBD1. The receptor was derived from a man between 18 and 29 years old with HIV. CDR3 nucleotide sequence: TGTGCCAGCAGTTTTATCCGGACAGGGAACATGGATGAAAAACTGTTTTTT. This translates into CASSFIRTGNMDEKLFF.